This is a list of T cell receptor beta chains from one sample in a study of T-cell reconstitution after alpha-beta-depleted transplantation in children. Each CDR3 protein gets one entry after TCRdb re-called the PCR reads with MiXCR. The sample holds about 440,000 distinct CDR3 sequences, 43% seen once. The starting material was PBMCs, obtained before TCRalphabeta/CD19-depleted stem cell transplant. Source of these receptors: a girl aged 2 to 9 with aplastic anemia, due to receive a stem cell transplant. Both conserved end residues are part of each CDR3. The D gene is left open where the match is weak. The size field is filled for only some rows; it gives once, few, many or a size class.

clone size: many
V gene: TRBV20-1
J gene: TRBJ2-4
D gene: TRBD2
CDR3 DNA: TGCAGTGCTGTGTCTTATAGCGGGGGAAACATTCAGTACTTC
CDR3 protein: CSAVSYSGGNIQYF

clone size: few
V gene: TRBV24-1
J gene: TRBJ2-3
D gene: .
CDR3 DNA: TGTGCCACCAGTGAGTGGAGTCTAAGGGGTAGCACAGATACGCAGTATTTT
CDR3 protein: CATSEWSLRGSTDTQYF

clone size: .
V gene: TRBV7-2
J gene: TRBJ1-3
D gene: .
CDR3 DNA: TGTGCCAGCAGCCTGGGGGTGGGAGGCTCTGGAAACACCATATATTTT
CDR3 protein: CASSLGVGGSGNTIYF

clone size: .
V gene: TRBV18
J gene: TRBJ1-4
D gene: .
CDR3 DNA: TGTGCCAGCTCACCGACCCCGGGTCCTGGTAATGAAAAACTGTTTTTT
CDR3 protein: CASSPTPGPGNEKLFF

clone size: .
V gene: TRBV5-1
J gene: TRBJ2-2
D gene: .
CDR3 DNA: TGCGCCAGCAGCCTTGATGTCCATCGTCCGGAGCTGTTTTTT
CDR3 protein: CASSLDVHRPELFF

clone size: .
V gene: TRBV11-2
J gene: TRBJ2-1
D gene: .
CDR3 DNA: TGTTCCAGCAGCTTAGAGCCCGGGCAGAGCTCCTACAATGAGCAGTTCTTC
CDR3 protein: CSSSLEPGQSSYNEQFF

clone size: few
V gene: TRBV10-3
J gene: TRBJ1-1
D gene: .
CDR3 DNA: TGTGCCATCAGTGAGACAGGTAGCATGAACACTGAAGCTTTCTTT
CDR3 protein: CAISETGSMNTEAFF

clone size: few
V gene: TRBV6-5
J gene: TRBJ2-2
D gene: TRBD2
CDR3 DNA: TGTGCCAGCAATTTAGCGGGAGCCAACGGGGAGCTGTTTTTT
CDR3 protein: CASNLAGANGELFF

clone size: .
V gene: TRBV20-1
J gene: TRBJ1-2
D gene: TRBD1
CDR3 DNA: TGCAGTGCTCGTGGGACAGGGAAGAGAGGCTACACCTTC
CDR3 protein: CSARGTGKRGYTF

clone size: few
V gene: TRBV20-1
J gene: TRBJ1-1
D gene: .
CDR3 DNA: TGCAGTGCTAGAGATACGGGGGTTTACACTGAAGCTTTCTTT
CDR3 protein: CSARDTGVYTEAFF

clone size: few
V gene: TRBV5-6
J gene: TRBJ2-2
D gene: .
CDR3 DNA: TGTGCCAGCAGCCCGATCCCCACCGGGGAGCTGTTTTTT
CDR3 protein: CASSPIPTGELFF

clone size: .
V gene: TRBV20-1
J gene: TRBJ2-7
D gene: .
CDR3 DNA: TGCAGTGCTAGGGGCCAGCCCAGCGCCTACGAGCAGTACTTC
CDR3 protein: CSARGQPSAYEQYF

clone size: .
V gene: TRBV4-1
J gene: TRBJ2-7
D gene: TRBD2
CDR3 DNA: TGCGCCAGCAGCCAAGTCGGACTAGCTCACGAGCAGTACTTC
CDR3 protein: CASSQVGLAHEQYF

clone size: few
V gene: TRBV10-3
J gene: TRBJ2-1
D gene: .
CDR3 DNA: TGTGCCATCAGTGAGTTAGGGGGGCTCGAGTTCTTC
CDR3 protein: CAISELGGLEFF

clone size: .
V gene: TRBV20-1
J gene: TRBJ2-7
D gene: .
CDR3 DNA: TGCAGTGCTAGAGACAAGGGGCTCTACGAGCAGTACTTC
CDR3 protein: CSARDKGLYEQYF